This T cell receptor (beta chain) derives from a study of graft-versus-host responses after intestinal transplantation. Across the study: After anti-thymocyte globulin induction, recipients took tacrolimus and steroids for three to four years. Findings of the study overall: GvH clones turned up in recipient marrow; some had shown up first in ileum or blood. An association linked early post-transplant HvG declines with peak circulating GvH clone levels.

On this clone itself: The antigen is unknown.

TCRdb keeps only in-frame clones here, not all; method: immunoSEQ multiplex PCR. The sample holds around 130,000 clones, approximately 94% seen once. The CDR3 is 21 residues long. Germline-derived CDR1 and CDR2 are LNHNV and YYDKDF (reference sequence). Trimming cost V 3 bases and J 3 bases; bases outside gene matches: 17. The gene calls are TRBV15 and TRBJ2-2, with TRBD1 identical over 12 bases. This specimen consisted of unstimulated CD4+ T cells sorted from spleen or lymph node cells, obtained before intestinal transplant. The receptor was derived from a human donor who received an intestinal transplant. The CDR3 region has the DNA TGTGCCACCAGCAGCCAGACCCTGGGGACAGGGGGCTTGAAGGACACCGGGGAGCTGTTTTTT. Translation: CATSSQTLGTGGLKDTGELFF.